This entry concerns a single T cell receptor beta chain. Its antigen remains unknown. These data are taken from a study of PD-1 blockade in mismatch repair-deficient tumors. Study background: Enrolled about 2013-2016, patients had progressing, pretreated mismatch repair-deficient cancers of over nine types.

Every patient had mismatch repair deficiency by PCR or immunohistochemistry. A few pembrolizumab responders had their TCRs sequenced. The CDR3 spans 14 residues. V lost 1 base and J lost 7, with 14 bases in between. CDR1 is GTSNPN, CDR2 SVGIG, per germline (reference sequence). Findings and caveats of the study: After pembrolizumab, tumor-resident clones rose rapidly, then generally contracted before radiologic responses.

The assay was immunoSEQ multiplex PCR, and TCRdb's table has in-frame clones only and misses some. The table has around 30,000 clones, 80% seen once; the top ten hold 3% to 4%. This chain uses TRBV30 with TRBJ1-3; TRBD1 is a possible D gene (5 bases). The sequence derives from an adult with mismatch repair-deficient cancer. This specimen consisted of PBMCs, obtained around 6 weeks after starting pembrolizumab. CDR3 DNA: TGTGCCTGGAGTGAAGGCGGGGCTCGGAACACCATATATTTT. Its translation is CAWSEGGARNTIYF.